This T cell receptor (beta chain) was obtained from a study of cytomegalovirus exposure and HLA in healthy donors. General study results and limits: Certain indistinguishable V segments, among them TRBV6-2 and TRBV6-3, were excluded. The authors assumed roughly uniform sequencing depth across donors for presence/absence analyses.

Primers for the PCR totalled 60 Vbeta and 13 Jbeta. Sequenced by immunoSEQ multiplex PCR; TCRdb stores in-frame clones only, minus some. In the table there are roughly 60,000 clones, about 72% of which are singletons. Worth noting for this clone: Antigen specificity is unknown.

Trimming at V came to 6 bases and at J to 7 bases, leaving 9 bases not matched to a gene. Germline CDR1 reads MNHEY; CDR2 reads SVGAGI. The CDR3 runs to 14 residues. The TCR sequence derives from a woman aged 40 to 50 in good health and CMV-seropositive. This chain uses TRBV6-5 with TRBJ1-2, with 9 bases matching TRBD1. Sequencing was done on a sample of PBMCs. This CDR3 is CASRQQGAAGGYTF. CDR3 nucleotide sequence: TGTGCCAGCAGACAACAGGGGGCGGCTGGTGGCTACACCTTC.